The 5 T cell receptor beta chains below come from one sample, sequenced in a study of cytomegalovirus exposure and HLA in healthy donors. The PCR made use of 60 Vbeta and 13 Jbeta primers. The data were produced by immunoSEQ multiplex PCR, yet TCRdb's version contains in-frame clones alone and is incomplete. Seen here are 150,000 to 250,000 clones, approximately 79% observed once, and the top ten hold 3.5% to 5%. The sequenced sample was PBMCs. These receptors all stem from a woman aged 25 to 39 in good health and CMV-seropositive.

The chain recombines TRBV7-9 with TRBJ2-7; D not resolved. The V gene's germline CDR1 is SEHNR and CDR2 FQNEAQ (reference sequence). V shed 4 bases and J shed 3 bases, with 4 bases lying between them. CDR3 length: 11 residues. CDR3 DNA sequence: TGTGCCAGCAGCTCCCACTACGAGCAGTACTTC. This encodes CASSSHYEQYF.

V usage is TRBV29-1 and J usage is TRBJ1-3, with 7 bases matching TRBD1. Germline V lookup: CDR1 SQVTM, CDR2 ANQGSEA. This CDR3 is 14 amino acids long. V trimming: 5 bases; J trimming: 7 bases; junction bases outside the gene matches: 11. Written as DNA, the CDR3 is TGCAGCGTTCCCATTGACAGGGCGGGTAACACCATATATTTT. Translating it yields CSVPIDRAGNTIYF.

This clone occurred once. In DNA, the CDR3 is TGTGCCAGCTCACGGGGACAGGCAGCGGAGACGCAGTATTTT. It translates to CASSRGQAAETQYF. The genes are TRBV18 and TRBJ2-3, with 8 bases identical to TRBD1. Germline values: CDR1 KGHSH, CDR2 LQKENI. The ends lost 4 bases at V and 9 bases at J; junction bases unmatched: 9. The CDR3 loop spans 14 amino acids. Together with reference TRBV18 and TRBJ2-3, the CDR3 gives the full variable domain: NAGVMQNPRHLVRRRGQEARLRCSPMKGHSHVYWYRQLPEEGLKFMVYLQKENIIDESGMPKERFSAEFPKEGPSILRIQQVVRGDSAAYFCASSRGQAAETQYFGPGTRLTVL.

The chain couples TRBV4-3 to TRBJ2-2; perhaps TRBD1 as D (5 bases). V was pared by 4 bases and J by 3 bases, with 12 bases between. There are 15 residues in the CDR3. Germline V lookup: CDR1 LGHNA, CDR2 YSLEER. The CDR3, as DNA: TGCGCCAGCAGCCCAGAAGACAGCGACACCGGGGAGCTGTTTTTT. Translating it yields CASSPEDSDTGELFF.

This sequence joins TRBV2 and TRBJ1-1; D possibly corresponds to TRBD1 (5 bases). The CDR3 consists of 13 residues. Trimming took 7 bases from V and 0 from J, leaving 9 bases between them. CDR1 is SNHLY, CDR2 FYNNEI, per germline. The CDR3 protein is CASNTDMNTEAFF. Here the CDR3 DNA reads TGTGCCAGCAATACGGACATGAACACTGAAGCTTTCTTT.